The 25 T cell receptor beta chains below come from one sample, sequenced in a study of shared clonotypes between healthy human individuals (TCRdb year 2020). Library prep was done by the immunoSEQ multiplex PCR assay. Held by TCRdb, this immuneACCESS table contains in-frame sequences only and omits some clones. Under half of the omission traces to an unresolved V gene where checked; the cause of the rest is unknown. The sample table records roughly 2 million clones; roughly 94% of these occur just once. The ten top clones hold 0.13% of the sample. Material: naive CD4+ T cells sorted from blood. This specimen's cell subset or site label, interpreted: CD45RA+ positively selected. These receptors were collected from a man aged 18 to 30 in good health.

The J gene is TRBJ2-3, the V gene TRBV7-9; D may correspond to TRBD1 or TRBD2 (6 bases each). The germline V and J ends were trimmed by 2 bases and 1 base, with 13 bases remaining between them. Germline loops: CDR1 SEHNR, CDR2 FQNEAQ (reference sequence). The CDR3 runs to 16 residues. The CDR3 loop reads CASSLKRGQGTDTQYF. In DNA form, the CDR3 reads TGTGCCAGCAGCTTAAAACGGGGGCAGGGCACAGATACGCAGTATTTT.

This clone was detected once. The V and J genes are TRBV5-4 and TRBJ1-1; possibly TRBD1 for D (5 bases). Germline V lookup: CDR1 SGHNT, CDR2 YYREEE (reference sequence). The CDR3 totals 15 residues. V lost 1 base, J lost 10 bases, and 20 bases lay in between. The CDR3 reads CASSLQSPGSKVAFF. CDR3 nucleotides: TGTGCCAGCAGCTTGCAGTCGCCAGGGAGTAAAGTAGCTTTCTTT.

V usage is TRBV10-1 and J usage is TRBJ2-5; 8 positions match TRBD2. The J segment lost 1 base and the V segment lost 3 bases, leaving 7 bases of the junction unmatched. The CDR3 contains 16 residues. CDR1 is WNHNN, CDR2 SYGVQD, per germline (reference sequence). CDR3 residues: CASSEGVAGLQETQYF. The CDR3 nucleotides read TGCGCCAGCAGTGAAGGAGTAGCGGGACTCCAAGAGACCCAGTACTTC.

The CDR3 DNA follows: TGTGCCAGCAGTTACGAACAGGGCAATGGCTACACCTTC. It is translated as CASSYEQGNGYTF. V is TRBV6-9 and J is TRBJ1-2; TRBD1 might be the D (6 bases). CDR3 length: 13 amino acids. Trimming took off 3 bases at V and 6 bases at J, with 11 bases between the two ends. CDR1 is MNHGY and CDR2 is SVAAGI in the germline V gene.

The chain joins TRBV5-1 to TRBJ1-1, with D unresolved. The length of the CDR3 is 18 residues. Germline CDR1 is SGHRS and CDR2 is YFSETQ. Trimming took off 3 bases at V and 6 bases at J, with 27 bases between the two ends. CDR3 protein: CASSYKQGPSLPTAEAFF. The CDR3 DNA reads TGCGCCAGCAGCTACAAGCAAGGTCCTTCCCTCCCCACGGCTGAAGCTTTCTTT.

CDR3 region: CARSLDGAHEQYF. DNA for the CDR3: TGTGCCAGAAGCTTGGACGGTGCCCACGAGCAGTACTTC. This rearrangement joins TRBV5-3 to TRBJ2-7; D not resolved. TRBV5-3 is recorded as an ORF, its role being uncertain. The V end was cut by 0 bases, the J end by 5 bases, with 9 bases between. CDR3 size: 13 residues.

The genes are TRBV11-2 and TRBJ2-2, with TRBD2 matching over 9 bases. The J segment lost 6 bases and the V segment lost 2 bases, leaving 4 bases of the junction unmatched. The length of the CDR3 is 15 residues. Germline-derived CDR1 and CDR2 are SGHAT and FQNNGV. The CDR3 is CASSLRLAGSGELFF. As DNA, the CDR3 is TGTGCCAGCAGCTTACGTCTAGCGGGGTCCGGGGAGCTGTTTTTT.

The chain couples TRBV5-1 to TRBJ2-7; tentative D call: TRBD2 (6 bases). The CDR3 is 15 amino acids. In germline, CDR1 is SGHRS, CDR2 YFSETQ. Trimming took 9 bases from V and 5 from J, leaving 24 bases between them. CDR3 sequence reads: CATGTGTYFPDEQYF. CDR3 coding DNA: TGCGCCACCGGCACCGGGACTTACTTTCCCGACGAGCAGTACTTC.

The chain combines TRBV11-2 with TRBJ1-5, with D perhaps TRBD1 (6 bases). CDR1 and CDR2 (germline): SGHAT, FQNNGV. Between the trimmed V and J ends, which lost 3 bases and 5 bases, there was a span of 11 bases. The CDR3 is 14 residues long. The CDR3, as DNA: TGTGCCAGCAGCTTCAGGGGTTCCGATCAGCCCCAGCATTTT. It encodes CASSFRGSDQPQHF.

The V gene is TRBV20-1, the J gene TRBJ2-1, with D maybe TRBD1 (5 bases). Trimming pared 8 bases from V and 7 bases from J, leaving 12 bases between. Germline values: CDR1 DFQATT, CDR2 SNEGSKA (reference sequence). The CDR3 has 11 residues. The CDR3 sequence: CSPRQGNEQFF. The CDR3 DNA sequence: TGCAGTCCCAGGCAGGGTAATGAGCAGTTCTTC.

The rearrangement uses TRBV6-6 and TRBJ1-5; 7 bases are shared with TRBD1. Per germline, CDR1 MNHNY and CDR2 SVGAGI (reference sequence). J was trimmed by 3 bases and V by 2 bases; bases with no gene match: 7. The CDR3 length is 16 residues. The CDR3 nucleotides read TGTGCCAGCAGTTACGGGAGGGGGACAGACAATCAGCCCCAGCATTTT. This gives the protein CASSYGRGTDNQPQHF.

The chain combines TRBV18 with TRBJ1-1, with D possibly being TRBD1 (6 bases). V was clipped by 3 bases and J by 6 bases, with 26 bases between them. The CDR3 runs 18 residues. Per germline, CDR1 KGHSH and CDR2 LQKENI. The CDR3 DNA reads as TGTGCCAGCTCACCCCTTGAATCAGGGGCGACCGGGTGGGCTGAAGCTTTCTTT. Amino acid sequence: CASSPLESGATGWAEAFF.

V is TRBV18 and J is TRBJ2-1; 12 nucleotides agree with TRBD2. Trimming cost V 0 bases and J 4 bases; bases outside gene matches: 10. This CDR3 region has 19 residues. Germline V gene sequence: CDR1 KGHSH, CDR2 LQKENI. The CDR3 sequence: CASSPPGLAGGPGYNEQFF. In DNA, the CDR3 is TGTGCCAGCTCACCACCGGGGCTAGCGGGGGGGCCCGGGTACAATGAGCAGTTCTTC.

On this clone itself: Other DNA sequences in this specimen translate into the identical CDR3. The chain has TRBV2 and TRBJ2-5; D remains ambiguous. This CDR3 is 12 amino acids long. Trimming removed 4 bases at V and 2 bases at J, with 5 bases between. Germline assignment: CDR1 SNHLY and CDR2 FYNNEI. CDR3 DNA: TGTGCCAGCAGTGTTTCTCAAGAGACCCAGTACTTC. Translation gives CASSVSQETQYF.

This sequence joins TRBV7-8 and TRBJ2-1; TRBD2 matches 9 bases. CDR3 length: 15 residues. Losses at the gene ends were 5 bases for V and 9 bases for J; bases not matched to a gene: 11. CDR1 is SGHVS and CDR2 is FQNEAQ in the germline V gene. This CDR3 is CASSPYERGASEQFF. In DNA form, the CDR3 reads TGTGCCAGCAGCCCCTACGAGCGGGGGGCCTCTGAGCAGTTCTTC.

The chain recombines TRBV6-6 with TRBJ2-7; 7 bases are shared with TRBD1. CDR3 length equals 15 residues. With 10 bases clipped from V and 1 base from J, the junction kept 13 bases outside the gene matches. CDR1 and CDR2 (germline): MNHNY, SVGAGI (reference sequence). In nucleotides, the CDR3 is TGTGCCACCTTATATGGACAGGATGCTTCCTACGAGCAGTACTTC. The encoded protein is CATLYGQDASYEQYF.

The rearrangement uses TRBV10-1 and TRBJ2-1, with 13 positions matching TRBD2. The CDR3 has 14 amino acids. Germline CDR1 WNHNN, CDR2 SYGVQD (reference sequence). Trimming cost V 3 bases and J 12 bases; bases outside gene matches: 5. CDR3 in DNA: TGCGCCAGCAGTGACCCAGGACTAGCGGGAGCGCAGTTCTTC. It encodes CASSDPGLAGAQFF.

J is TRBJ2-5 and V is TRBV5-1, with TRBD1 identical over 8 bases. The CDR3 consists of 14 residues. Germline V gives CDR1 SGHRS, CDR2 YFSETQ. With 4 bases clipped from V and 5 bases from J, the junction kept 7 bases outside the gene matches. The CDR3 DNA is TGCGCCAGCAGCATGACAGGGGCAGGGGAGACCCAGTACTTC. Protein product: CASSMTGAGETQYF.

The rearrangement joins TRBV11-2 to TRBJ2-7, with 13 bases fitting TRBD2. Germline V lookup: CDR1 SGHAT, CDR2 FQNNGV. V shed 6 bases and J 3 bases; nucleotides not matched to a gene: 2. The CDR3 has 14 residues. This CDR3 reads CASRGLAGNYEQYF. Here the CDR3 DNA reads TGTGCCAGCAGGGGACTAGCGGGGAACTACGAGCAGTACTTC.

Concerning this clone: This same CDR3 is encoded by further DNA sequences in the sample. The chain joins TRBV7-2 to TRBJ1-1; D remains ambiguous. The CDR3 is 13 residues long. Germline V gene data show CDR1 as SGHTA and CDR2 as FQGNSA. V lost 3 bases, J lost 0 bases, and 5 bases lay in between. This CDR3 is CASSLGMNTEAFF. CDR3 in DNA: TGTGCCAGCAGCTTGGGGATGAACACTGAAGCTTTCTTT.

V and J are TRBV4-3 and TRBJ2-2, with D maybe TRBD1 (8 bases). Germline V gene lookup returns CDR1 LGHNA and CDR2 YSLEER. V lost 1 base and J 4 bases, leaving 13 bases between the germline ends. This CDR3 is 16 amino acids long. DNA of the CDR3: TGCGCCAGCAGCCAAGCACAGGGGGGGTCCACCGGGGAGCTGTTTTTT. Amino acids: CASSQAQGGSTGELFF.

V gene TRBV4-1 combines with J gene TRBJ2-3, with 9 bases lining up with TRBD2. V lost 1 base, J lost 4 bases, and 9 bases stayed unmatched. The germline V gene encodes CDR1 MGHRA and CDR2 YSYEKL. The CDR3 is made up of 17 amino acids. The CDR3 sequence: CASSQGSGGGVADTQYF. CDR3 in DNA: TGCGCCAGCAGCCAAGGCTCCGGCGGGGGGGTGGCAGATACGCAGTATTTT.

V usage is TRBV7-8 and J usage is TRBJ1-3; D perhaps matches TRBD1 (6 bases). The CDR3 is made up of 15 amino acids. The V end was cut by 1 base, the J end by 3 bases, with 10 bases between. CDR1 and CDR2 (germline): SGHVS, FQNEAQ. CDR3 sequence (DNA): TGTGCCAGCAGCTTAGAATGGACAGTTGGAAACACCATATATTTT. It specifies CASSLEWTVGNTIYF.

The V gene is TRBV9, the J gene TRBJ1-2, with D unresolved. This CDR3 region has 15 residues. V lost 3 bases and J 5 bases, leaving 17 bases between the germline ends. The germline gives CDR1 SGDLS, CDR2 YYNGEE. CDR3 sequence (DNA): TGTGCCAGCAGCGCGACGACCGGGGATCGGTATGGCTACACCTTC. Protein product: CASSATTGDRYGYTF.

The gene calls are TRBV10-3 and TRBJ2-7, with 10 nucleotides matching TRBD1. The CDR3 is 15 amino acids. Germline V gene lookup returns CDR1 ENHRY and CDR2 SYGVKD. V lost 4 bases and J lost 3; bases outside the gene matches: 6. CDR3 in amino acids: CAISGGTGAIYEQYF. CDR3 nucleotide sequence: TGTGCCATCAGTGGGGGGACAGGGGCCATCTACGAGCAGTACTTC.